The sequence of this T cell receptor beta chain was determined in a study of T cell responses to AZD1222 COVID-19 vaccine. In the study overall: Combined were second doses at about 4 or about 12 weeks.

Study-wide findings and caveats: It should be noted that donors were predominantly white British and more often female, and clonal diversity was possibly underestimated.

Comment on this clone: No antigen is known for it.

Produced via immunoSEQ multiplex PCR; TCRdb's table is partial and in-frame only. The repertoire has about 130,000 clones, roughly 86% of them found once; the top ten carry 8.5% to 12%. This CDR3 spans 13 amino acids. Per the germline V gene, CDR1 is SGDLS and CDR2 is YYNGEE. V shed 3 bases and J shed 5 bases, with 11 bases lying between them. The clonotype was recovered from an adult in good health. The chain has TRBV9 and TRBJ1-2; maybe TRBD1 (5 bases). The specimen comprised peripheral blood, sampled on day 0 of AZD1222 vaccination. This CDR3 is CASSETGGYGYTF. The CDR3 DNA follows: TGTGCCAGCAGCGAGACCGGGGGGTATGGCTACACCTTC.